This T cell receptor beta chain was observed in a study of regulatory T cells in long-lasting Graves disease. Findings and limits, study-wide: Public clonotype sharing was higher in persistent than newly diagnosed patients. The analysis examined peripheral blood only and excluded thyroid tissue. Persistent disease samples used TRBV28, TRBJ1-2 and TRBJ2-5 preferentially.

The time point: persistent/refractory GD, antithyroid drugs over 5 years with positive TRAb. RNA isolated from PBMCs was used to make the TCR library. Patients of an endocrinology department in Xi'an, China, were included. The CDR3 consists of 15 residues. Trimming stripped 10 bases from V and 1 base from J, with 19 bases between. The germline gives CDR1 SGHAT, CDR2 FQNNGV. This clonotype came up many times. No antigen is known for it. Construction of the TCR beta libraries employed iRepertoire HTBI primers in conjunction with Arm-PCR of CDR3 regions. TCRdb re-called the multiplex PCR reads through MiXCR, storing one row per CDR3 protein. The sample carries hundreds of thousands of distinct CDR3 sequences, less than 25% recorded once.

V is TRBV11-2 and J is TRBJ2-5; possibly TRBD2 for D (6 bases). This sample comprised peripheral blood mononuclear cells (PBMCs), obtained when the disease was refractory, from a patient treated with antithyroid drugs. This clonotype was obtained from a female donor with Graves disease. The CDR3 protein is CAIASGRQTQETQYF. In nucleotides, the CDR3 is TGTGCCATTGCGAGCGGGCGACAAACCCAAGAGACCCAGTACTTC. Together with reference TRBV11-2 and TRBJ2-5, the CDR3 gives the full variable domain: EAGVAQSPRYKIIEKRQSVAFWCNPISGHATLYWYQQILGQGPKLLIQFQNNGVVDDSQLPKDRFSAERLKGVDSTLKIQPAKLEDSAVYLCAIASGRQTQETQYFGPGTRLLVL.